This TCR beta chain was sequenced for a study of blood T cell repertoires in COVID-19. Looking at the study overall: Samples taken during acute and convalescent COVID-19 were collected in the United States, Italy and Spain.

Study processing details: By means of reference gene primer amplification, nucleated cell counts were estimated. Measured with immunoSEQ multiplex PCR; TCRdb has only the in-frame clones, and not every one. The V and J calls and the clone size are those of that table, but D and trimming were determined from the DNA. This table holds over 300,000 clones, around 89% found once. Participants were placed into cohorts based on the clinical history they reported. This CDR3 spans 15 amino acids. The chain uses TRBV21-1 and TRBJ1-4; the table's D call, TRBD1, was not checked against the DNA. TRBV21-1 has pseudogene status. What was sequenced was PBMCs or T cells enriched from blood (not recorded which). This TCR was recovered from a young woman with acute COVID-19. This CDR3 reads CASSKELHPDEKLFF. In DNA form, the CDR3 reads TGTGCCAGCAGCAAAGAATTACACCCCGATGAAAAACTGTTTTTT.